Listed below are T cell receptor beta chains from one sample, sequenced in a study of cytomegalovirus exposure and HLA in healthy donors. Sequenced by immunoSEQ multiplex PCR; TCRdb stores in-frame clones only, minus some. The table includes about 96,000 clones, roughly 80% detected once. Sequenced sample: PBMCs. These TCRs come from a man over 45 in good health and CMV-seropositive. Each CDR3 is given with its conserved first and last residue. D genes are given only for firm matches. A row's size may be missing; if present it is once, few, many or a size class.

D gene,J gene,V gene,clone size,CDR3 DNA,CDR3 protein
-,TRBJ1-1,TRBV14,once,TGTGCCAGCAGCCAACCAACGGGCCGTATCACGGGGGCTTTCTTT,CASSQPTGRITGAFF
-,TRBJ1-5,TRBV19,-,TGTGCCAGTAGTCCGGGATTCGGCAATCAGCCCCAGCATTTT,CASSPGFGNQPQHF
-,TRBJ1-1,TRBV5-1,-,TGCGCCAGCAGCGCCCCCGGTGGTGGCACTGAAGCTTTCTTT,CASSAPGGGTEAFF
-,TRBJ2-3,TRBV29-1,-,TGCAGCGTTGAAGTACCCCCAGTAACAGATACGCAGTATTTT,CSVEVPPVTDTQYF
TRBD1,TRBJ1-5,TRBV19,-,TGTGCCAGTAGTCCCTCCGGGACAGATAGCAATCAGCCCCAGCATTTT,CASSPSGTDSNQPQHF
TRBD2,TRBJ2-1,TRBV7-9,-,TGTGCCAGCAGCCCCCGGGGACTAGCGGGGGGGAATGAGCAGTTCTTC,CASSPRGLAGGNEQFF
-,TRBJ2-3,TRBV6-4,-,TGTGCCAGCAGTGACAGGCCGGGACTCACCACAGATACGCAGTATTTT,CASSDRPGLTTDTQYF
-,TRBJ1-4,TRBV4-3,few,TGCGCCAGCAGCCAAGATTACCTGGGGGCCAATGAAAAACTGTTTTTT,CASSQDYLGANEKLFF
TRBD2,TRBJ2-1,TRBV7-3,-,TGTGCCAGCAGCGCAACTAGCGGGGGGAACAATGAGCAGTTCTTC,CASSATSGGNNEQFF
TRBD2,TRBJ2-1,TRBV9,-,TGTGCCAGCAGCGTAGCTGGGGGGGGAGCGAACAATGAGCAGTTCTTC,CASSVAGGGANNEQFF